Sequencing of this T cell receptor beta chain was carried out in a study of cytomegalovirus exposure and HLA in healthy donors. On this clone itself: Its antigen remains unidentified.

Notes on the study in general: The majority of TCR sequences were rare, yet some public TCRs appeared in many donors. The study listed approximately 160 cytomegalovirus-associated TCR beta chains. Diagnosis of cytomegalovirus status made by the classifier reportedly showed high specificity and sensitivity.

Germline lookup yields CDR1 SGHTS and CDR2 YDEGEE. The germline V and J ends were trimmed by 3 bases and 4 bases, with 13 bases remaining between them. CDR3 size: 14 residues. Measured with immunoSEQ multiplex PCR; TCRdb has only the in-frame clones, and not every one. Of 140,000 to 150,000 clones in the sample, 94% are singletons; the top ten hold over 1.5%. Sequenced material: PBMCs. The receptor was derived from a man between 18 and 29 years old in good health and CMV-seropositive. This chain connects TRBV5-8 to TRBJ1-2; perhaps TRBD1 as D (6 bases). The CDR3 reads CASSYYRASYGYTF. CDR3 bases: TGTGCCAGCAGCTACTACAGGGCGAGCTATGGCTACACCTTC.